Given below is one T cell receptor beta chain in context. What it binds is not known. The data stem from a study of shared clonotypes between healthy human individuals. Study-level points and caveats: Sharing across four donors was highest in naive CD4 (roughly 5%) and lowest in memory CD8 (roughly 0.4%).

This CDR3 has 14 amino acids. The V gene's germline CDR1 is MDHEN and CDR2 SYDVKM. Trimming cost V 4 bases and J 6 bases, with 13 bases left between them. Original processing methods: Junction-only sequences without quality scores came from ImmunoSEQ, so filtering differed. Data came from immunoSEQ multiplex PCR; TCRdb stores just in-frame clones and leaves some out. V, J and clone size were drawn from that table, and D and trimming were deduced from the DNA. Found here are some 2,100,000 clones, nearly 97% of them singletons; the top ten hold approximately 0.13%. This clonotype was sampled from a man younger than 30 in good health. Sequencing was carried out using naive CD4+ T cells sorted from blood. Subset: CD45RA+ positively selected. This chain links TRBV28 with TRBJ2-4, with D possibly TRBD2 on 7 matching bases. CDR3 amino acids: CASSSGGHGNIQYF. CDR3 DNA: TGTGCCAGCAGTTCGGGGGGCCATGGAAACATTCAGTACTTC. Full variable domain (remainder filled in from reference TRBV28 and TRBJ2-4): DVKVTQSSRYLVKRTGEKVFLECVQDMDHENMFWYRQDPGLGLRLIYFSYDVKMKEKGDIPEGYSVSREKKERFSLILESASTNQTSMYLCASSSGGHGNIQYFGAGTRLSVL.